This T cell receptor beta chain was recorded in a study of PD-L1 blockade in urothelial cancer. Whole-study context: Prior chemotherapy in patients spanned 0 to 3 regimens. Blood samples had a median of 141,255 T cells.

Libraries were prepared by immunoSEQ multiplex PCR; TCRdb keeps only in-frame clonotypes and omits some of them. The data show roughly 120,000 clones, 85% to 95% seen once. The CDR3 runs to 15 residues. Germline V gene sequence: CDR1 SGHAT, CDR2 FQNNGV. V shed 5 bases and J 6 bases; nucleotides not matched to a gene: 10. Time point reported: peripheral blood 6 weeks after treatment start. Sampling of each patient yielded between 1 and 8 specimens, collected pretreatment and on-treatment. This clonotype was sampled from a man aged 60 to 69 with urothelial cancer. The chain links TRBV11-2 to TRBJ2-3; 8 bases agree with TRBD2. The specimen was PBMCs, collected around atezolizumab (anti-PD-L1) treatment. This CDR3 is CASSPILGGRDTQYF. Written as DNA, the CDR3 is TGTGCCAGCAGCCCGATATTGGGCGGGAGGGATACGCAGTATTTT.